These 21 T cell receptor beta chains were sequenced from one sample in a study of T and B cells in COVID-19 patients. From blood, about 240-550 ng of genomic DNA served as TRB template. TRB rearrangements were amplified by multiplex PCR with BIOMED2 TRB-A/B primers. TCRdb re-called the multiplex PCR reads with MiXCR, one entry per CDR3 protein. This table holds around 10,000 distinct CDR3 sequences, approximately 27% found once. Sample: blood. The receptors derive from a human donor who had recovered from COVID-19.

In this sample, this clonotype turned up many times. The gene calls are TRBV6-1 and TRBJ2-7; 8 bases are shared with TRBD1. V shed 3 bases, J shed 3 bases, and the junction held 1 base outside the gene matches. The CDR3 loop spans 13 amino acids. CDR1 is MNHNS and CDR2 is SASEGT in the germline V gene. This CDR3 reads CASSDDRGYEQYF. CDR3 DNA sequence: TGTGCCAGCAGTGACGACAGGGGCTACGAGCAGTACTTC.

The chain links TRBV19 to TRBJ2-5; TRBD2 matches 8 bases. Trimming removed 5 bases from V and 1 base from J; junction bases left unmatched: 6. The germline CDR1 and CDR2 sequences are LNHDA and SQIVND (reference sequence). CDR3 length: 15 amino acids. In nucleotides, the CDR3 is TGTGCCAGTAGTTCCGGGGGGGCCCTCCAAGAGACCCAGTACTTC. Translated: CASSSGGALQETQYF.

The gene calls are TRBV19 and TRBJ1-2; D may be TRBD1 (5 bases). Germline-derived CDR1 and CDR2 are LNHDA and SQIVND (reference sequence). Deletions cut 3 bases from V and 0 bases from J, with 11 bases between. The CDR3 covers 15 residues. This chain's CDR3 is CASSIRGSANYGYTF. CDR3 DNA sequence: TGTGCCAGTAGTATTCGGGGGTCAGCTAACTATGGCTACACCTTC.

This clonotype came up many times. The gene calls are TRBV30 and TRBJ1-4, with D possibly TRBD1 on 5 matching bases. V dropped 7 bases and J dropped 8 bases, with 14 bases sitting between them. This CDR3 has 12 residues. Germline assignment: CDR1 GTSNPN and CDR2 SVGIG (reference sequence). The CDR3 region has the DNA TGTGCCTTCGGGGGGGTGGAGGAAAAACTGTTTTTT. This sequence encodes CAFGGVEEKLFF.

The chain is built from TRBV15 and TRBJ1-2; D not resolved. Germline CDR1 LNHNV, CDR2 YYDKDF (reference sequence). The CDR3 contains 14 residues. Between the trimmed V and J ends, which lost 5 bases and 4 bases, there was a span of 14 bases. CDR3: CATSPPGGIYGYTF. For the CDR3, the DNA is TGTGCCACCAGCCCCCCGGGAGGAATCTATGGCTACACCTTC.

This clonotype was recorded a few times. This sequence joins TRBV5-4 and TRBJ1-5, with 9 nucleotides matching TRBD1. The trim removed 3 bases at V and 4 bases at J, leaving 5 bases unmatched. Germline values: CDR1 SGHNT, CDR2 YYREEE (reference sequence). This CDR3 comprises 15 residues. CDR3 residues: CASSSHGQGNQPQHF. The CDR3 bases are TGTGCCAGCAGCTCCCACGGACAGGGGAATCAGCCCCAGCATTTT. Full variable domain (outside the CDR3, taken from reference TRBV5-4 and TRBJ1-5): ETGVTQSPTHLIKTRGQQVTLRCSSQSGHNTVSWYQQALGQGPQFIFQYYREEENGRGNFPPRFSGLQFPNYSSELNVNALELDDSALYLCASSSHGQGNQPQHFGDGTRLSIL.

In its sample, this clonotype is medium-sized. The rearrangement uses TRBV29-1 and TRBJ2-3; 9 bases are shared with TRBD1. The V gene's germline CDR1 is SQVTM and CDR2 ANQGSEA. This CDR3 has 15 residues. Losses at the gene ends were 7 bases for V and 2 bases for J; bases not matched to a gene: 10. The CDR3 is CSAMGGQGSTDTQYF. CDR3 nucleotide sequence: TGCAGCGCCATGGGGGGACAGGGATCCACAGATACGCAGTATTTT.

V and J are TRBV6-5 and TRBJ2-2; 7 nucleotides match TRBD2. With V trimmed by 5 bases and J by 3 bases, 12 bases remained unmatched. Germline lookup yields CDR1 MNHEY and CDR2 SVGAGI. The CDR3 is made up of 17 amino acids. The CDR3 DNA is TGTGCCAGCAGTGACCGGATCGGGCGGGAGCACACCGGGGAGCTGTTTTTT. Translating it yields CASSDRIGREHTGELFF.

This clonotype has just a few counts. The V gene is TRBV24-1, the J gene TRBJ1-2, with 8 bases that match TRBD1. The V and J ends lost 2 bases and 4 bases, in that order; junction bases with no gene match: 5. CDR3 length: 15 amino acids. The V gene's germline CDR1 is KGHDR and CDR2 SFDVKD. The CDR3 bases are TGTGCCACCAGTGATTCCAGGACAGGGCCCTATGGCTACACCTTC. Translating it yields CATSDSRTGPYGYTF.

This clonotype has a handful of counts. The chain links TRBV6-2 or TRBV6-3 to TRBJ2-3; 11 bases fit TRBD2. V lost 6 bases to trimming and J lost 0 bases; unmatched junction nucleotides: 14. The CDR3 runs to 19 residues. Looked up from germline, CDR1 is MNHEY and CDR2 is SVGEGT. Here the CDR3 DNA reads TGTGCCAGCAGCTATCCCACTAGCGGGGGCCCGCGTAGCACAGATACGCAGTATTTT. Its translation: CASSYPTSGGPRSTDTQYF.

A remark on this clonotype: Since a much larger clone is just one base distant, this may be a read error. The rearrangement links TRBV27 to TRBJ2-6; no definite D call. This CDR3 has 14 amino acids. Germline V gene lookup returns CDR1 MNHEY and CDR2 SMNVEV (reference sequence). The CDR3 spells CVSSLRSGANVLTF. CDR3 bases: TGTGTCAGCAGCTTAAGGTCCGGGGCCAACGTCCTGACTTTC.

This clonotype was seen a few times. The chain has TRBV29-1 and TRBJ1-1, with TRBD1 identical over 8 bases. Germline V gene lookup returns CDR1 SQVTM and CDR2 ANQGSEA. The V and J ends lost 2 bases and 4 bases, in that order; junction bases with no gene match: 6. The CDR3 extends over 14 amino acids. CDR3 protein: CSVEQGAGGTEAFF. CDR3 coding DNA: TGCAGCGTTGAACAGGGGGCAGGGGGCACTGAAGCTTTCTTT.

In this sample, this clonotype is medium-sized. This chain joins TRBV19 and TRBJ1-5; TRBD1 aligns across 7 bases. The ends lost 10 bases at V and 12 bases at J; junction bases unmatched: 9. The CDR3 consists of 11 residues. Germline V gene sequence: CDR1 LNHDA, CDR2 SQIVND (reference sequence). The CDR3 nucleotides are TGTGCCACCGTCGACAGGGAAAGCCAGCATTTT. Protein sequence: CATVDRESQHF.

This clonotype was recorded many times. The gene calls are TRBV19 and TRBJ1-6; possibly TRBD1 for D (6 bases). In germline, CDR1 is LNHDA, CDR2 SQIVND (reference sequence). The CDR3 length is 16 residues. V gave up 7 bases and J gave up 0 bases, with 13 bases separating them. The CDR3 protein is CASTPTGHSYNSPLHF. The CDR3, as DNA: TGTGCCAGTACCCCTACAGGGCACTCCTATAATTCACCCCTCCACTTT.

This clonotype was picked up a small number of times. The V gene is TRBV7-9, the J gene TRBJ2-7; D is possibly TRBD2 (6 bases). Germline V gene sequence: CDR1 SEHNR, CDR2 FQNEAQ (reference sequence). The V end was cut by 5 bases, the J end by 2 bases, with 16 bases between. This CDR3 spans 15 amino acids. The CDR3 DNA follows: TGTGCCAGCAGCGTGCCCCGGACGGGAGCCTACGAGCAGTACTTC. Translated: CASSVPRTGAYEQYF.

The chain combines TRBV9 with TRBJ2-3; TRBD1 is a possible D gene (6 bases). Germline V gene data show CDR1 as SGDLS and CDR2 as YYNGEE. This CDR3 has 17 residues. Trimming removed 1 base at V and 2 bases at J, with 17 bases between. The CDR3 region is CASSVSGGGQNTDTQYF. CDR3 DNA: TGTGCCAGCAGCGTAAGTGGCGGCGGACAGAACACAGATACGCAGTATTTT. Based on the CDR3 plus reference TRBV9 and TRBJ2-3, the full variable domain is DSGVTQTPKHLITATGQRVTLRCSPRSGDLSVYWYQQSLDQGLQFLIQYYNGEERAKGNILERFSAQQFPDLHSELNLSSLELGDSALYFCASSVSGGGQNTDTQYFGPGTRLTVL.

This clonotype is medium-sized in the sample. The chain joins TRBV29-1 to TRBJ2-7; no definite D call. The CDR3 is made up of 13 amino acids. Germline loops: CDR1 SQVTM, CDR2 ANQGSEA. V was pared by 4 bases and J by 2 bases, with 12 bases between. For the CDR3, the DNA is TGCAGCGTTGCACAATTAGGTCCCTACGAGCAGTACTTC. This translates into CSVAQLGPYEQYF.

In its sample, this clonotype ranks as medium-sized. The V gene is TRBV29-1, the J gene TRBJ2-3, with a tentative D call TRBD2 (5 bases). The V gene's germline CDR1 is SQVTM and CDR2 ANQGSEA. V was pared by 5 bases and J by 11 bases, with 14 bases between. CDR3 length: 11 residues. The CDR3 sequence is CSVRGRGGQYF. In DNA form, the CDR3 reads TGCAGCGTTCGAGGGCGAGGTGGGCAGTATTTT.

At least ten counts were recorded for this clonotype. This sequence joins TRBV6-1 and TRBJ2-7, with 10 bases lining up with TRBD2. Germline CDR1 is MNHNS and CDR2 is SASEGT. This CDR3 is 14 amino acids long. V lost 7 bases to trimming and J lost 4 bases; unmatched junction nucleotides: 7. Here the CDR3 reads CASTSLAGGYEQYF. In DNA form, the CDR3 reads TGTGCCAGCACGTCCTTAGCGGGAGGTTACGAGCAGTACTTC.

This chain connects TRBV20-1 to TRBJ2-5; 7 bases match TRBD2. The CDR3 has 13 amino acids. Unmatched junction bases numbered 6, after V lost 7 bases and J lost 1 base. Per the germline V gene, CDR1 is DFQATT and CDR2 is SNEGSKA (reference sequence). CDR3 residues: CSVGGRSQETQYF. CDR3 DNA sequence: TGCAGTGTCGGCGGGAGATCCCAAGAGACCCAGTACTTC.

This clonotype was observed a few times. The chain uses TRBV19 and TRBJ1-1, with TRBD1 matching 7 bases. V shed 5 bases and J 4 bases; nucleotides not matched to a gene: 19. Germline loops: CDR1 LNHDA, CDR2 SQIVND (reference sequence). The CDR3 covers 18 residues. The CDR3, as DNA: TGTGCCAGTAGTTTCTTTACCGGGACAGCCACCTGGGGCACTGAAGCTTTCTTT. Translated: CASSFFTGTATWGTEAFF.